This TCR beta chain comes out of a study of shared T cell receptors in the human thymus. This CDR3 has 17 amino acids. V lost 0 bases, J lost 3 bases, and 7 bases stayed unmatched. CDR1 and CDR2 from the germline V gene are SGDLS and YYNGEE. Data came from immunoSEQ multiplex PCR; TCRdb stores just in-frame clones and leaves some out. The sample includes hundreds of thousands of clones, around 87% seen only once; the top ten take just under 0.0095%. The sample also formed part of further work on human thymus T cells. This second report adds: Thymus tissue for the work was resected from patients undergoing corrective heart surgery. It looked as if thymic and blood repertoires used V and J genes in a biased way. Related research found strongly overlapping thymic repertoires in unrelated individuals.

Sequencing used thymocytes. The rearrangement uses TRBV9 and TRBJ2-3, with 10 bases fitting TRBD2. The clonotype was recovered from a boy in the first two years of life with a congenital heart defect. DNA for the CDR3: TGTGCCAGCAGCGTAGCTCCGCTAGCGGGAGTAACAGATACGCAGTATTTT. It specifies CASSVAPLAGVTDTQYF.